A single sample gave rise to the 10 T cell receptor beta chains below, sequenced in a study of T cell repertoires in cytomegalovirus infection (dated by TCRdb to about 2019). This sample was sequenced with an Illumina HiSeq 1500. The raw public data were reprocessed by TCRdb itself: fastp quality trimming at Q25, MiXCR clonotype calling, in-frame beta chains only. Entries are consolidated by CDR3 protein sequence, retaining the most common genes and DNA. In this sample the table shows roughly 310,000 distinct CDR3 sequences, roughly 15% of which occur a single time. About 12% of the sample is in the top ten clones. The sequencing sample was made of PBMCs. Receptor source: a human donor in good health (CMV status not recorded). Some clones in this sample may be carry-over from other donors' samples.

The chain joins TRBV18 to TRBJ1-1; 7 positions match TRBD1. With 6 bases clipped from V and 5 bases from J, the junction kept 12 bases outside the gene matches. The CDR3 contains 15 residues. CDR1 and CDR2 from the germline V gene are KGHSH and LQKENI. CDR3: CASSPREGAGTEAFF. Written as DNA, the CDR3 is TGTGCCAGCTCGCCCCGCGAGGGGGCTGGTACTGAAGCTTTCTTT.

This clonotype was seen a handful of times. This chain connects TRBV19 to TRBJ2-2, with D unclear. Germline values: CDR1 LNHDA, CDR2 SQIVND (reference sequence). The CDR3 extends over 15 amino acids. V was trimmed by 5 bases and J by 1 base, leaving 11 bases between them. For the CDR3, the DNA is TGTGCCAGTAGTGCTCGCCTCGAGAACACCGGGGAGCTGTTTTTT. As protein: CASSARLENTGELFF.

This clonotype has at least ten counts. The V and J genes are TRBV20-1 and TRBJ1-4, with D unresolved. This CDR3 contains 13 residues. Trimming stripped 5 bases from V and 7 bases from J, with 14 bases between. Per the germline V gene, CDR1 is DFQATT and CDR2 is SNEGSKA (reference sequence). CDR3 nucleotide sequence: TGCAGTGCTCGGTCTCCGGAGAGTGAAAAACTGTTTTTT. As protein: CSARSPESEKLFF.

This clonotype showed up just a few times. The V call is TRBV12-3 or TRBV12-4, the J call TRBJ2-7; TRBD2 agrees at 12 bases. V shed 6 bases and J 6 bases; nucleotides not matched to a gene: 9. The CDR3 loop spans 15 amino acids. The CDR3 nucleotides read TGTGCCAGCAGCCCTACTAGCGGGGGGCCGTTCGAGCAGTACTTC. It codes for CASSPTSGGPFEQYF.

This clonotype has only a few counts. The V gene is TRBV20-1, the J gene TRBJ2-5, with 7 positions matching TRBD2. This CDR3 comprises 14 residues. Germline V gives CDR1 DFQATT, CDR2 SNEGSKA (reference sequence). V was clipped by 6 bases and J by 4 bases; unmatched bases: 11. The CDR3, as DNA: TGCAGTGCACCGACGACTAGCACACCAGAGACCCAGTACTTC. This codes for CSAPTTSTPETQYF.

This clonotype was found many times. V is TRBV7-9 and J is TRBJ2-2; the D is unclear. Germline loops: CDR1 SEHNR, CDR2 FQNEAQ (reference sequence). V was cut by 8 bases and J by 4 bases, with 8 bases left in between. The CDR3 covers 12 residues. CDR3 residues: CASEPGTGELFF. Here the CDR3 DNA reads TGTGCCAGCGAGCCGGGCACCGGGGAGCTGTTTTTT. The whole variable domain, remainder taken from reference TRBV7-9 and TRBJ2-2, is DTGVSQNPRHKITKRGQNVTFRCDPISEHNRLYWYRQTLGQGPEFLTYFQNEAQLEKSRLLSDRFSAERPKGSFSTLEIQRTEQGDSAMYLCASEPGTGELFFGEGSRLTVL.

This clonotype was found once. A much larger clone sits a single nucleotide away, making a read error possible. The rearrangement joins TRBV7-2 to TRBJ2-5; 8 bases line up with TRBD1. Germline V gene sequence: CDR1 SGHTA, CDR2 FQGNSA. Unmatched junction bases numbered 10, after V lost 6 bases and J lost 7 bases. The CDR3 is 14 amino acids. The CDR3 DNA follows: TGTACCAGCAGGTCCTCAGGGGGCGGAGGGACCCAGTACTTC. This gives the protein CTSRSSGGGGTQYF.

At least ten counts were recorded for this clonotype. V gene TRBV7-8 combines with J gene TRBJ2-3; D is uncertain. CDR3 length: 16 residues. Germline assignment: CDR1 SGHVS and CDR2 FQNEAQ. V lost 4 bases and J lost 3, with 17 bases in between. Written as DNA, the CDR3 is TGTGCCAGCAGCTCAAGATGGCATGAAAGAACAGATACGCAGTATTTT. This gives the protein CASSSRWHERTDTQYF.

The chain carries TRBV20-1 and TRBJ1-1, with unresolved D. Trimming removed 6 bases from V and 2 bases from J, with 13 bases in between. This CDR3 region has 13 residues. Germline-derived CDR1 and CDR2 are DFQATT and SNEGSKA (reference sequence). For the CDR3, the DNA is TGCAGTGCGAGGAAGGTTATTAACACTGAAGCTTTCTTT. It yields the protein CSARKVINTEAFF.

This clonotype was counted ten times or more. The rearrangement links TRBV7-2 to TRBJ2-2; D remains ambiguous. The CDR3 contains 12 residues. Trimming took 5 bases from V and 3 from J, leaving 4 bases between them. The germline V gene has CDR1 SGHTA and CDR2 FQGNSA. In DNA form, the CDR3 reads TGTGCCAGCAGCGCCTACACCGGGGAGCTGTTTTTT. Protein product: CASSAYTGELFF.